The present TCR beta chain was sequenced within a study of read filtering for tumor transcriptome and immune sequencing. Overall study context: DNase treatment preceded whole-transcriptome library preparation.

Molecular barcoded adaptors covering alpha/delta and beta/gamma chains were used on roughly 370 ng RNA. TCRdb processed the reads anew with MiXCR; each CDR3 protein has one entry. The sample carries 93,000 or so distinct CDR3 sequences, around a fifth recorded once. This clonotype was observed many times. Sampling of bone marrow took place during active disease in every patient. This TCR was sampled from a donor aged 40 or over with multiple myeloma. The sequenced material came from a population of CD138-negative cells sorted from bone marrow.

The CDR3, as DNA: TGTGCCAGCAGCCCCAAGAAGGGAGGAGAAGCTTTCTTT. Translated: CASSPKKGGEAFF. J is TRBJ1-1 and V is TRBV7-2; no definite D call. V lost 5 bases and J lost 8, with 15 bases in between. Germline CDR1 and CDR2: SGHTA and FQGNSA. The CDR3 sequence is 13 residues long.